Sequencing of this TCR beta chain was carried out in a study of PD-L1 blockade in urothelial cancer. On the study more broadly: Blood was tested 3 weeks (second dose) and 6 weeks into treatment.

A spike-in of synthetic TCR analog templates was added to each PCR. Here immunoSEQ multiplex PCR was the method, and the copy in TCRdb shows in-frame clones only, minus some. The sample lists about 93,000 clones; 85% to 90% were seen once. Time point denoted: pretreatment peripheral blood. Peripheral blood mononuclear cells were collected from every patient before and during treatment, yielding between 1 and 8 samples per patient. Germline CDR1 LNHDA, CDR2 SQIVND (reference sequence). The CDR3 extends over 17 amino acids. J lost 3 bases, V lost 5 bases, and 11 bases had no gene match. J is TRBJ2-7 and V is TRBV19; 12 bases agree with TRBD2. This specimen was PBMCs, taken around atezolizumab (anti-PD-L1) treatment. This clonotype was sampled from a man aged 55 to 70 with urothelial cancer. This chain's CDR3 is CASSDPRTSGNFYEQYF. The DNA for the CDR3 is TGTGCCAGTAGTGATCCCAGGACTAGCGGGAATTTCTACGAGCAGTACTTC. Using reference TRBV19 and TRBJ2-7 for the parts outside the CDR3, the full variable domain is DGGITQSPKYLFRKEGQNVTLSCEQNLNHDAMYWYRQDPGQGLRLIYYSQIVNDFQKGDIAEGYSVSREKKESFPLTVTSAQKNPTAFYLCASSDPRTSGNFYEQYFGPGTRLTVT.